The 27 T cell receptor beta chains below come from one sample, sequenced in a study of T cells after yellow fever vaccination. MiXCR was run by TCRdb on the 5' RACE reads, yielding one entry per CDR3 protein. The sample lists hundreds of thousands of distinct CDR3 sequences, about 3.5% occurring once. Material: PBMCs, obtained on the day of the yellow fever booster vaccination. These receptors all come from a man between 18 and 35 years old who received the YFV17D yellow fever vaccine.

In its sample, this clonotype was seen a few times. The chain employs TRBV7-2 and TRBJ1-2, with no clear D. Germline V gene data show CDR1 as SGHTA and CDR2 as FQGNSA. The CDR3 totals 15 residues. Trimming removed 1 base at V and 3 bases at J, with 12 bases between. The CDR3 DNA follows: TGTGCCAGCAGCTTAGTAGTCGGGAGGGACTATGGCTACACCTTC. Translating it yields CASSLVVGRDYGYTF.

In its sample, this clonotype was seen a few times. The chain links TRBV5-4 to TRBJ2-3, with 9 bases matching TRBD1. From germline, CDR1 is SGHNT and CDR2 YYREEE (reference sequence). V lost 4 bases, J lost 6 bases, and 3 bases stayed unmatched. CDR3 size: 13 residues. CDR3 in amino acids: CASSRTGDDTQYF. For the CDR3, the DNA is TGTGCCAGCAGCCGGACAGGGGACGATACGCAGTATTTT.

This clonotype was observed a handful of times. The chain couples TRBV6-5 to TRBJ2-7, with 9 bases lining up with TRBD1. Unmatched junction bases numbered 7, after V lost 6 bases and J lost 4 bases. The CDR3 length is 14 residues. Germline V lookup: CDR1 MNHEY, CDR2 SVGAGI. CDR3 residues: CASSSYRGLYEQYF. CDR3 coding DNA: TGTGCCAGCAGCTCCTACAGGGGGCTTTACGAGCAGTACTTC.

This clonotype was picked up a small number of times. This chain uses TRBV5-5 with TRBJ2-4; D possibly uses TRBD1 or TRBD2 (6 bases each). The V and J ends lost 4 bases and 7 bases respectively, with 15 bases between them. The germline V gene has CDR1 SGHKS and CDR2 YYEKEE (reference sequence). The CDR3 runs to 14 residues. The CDR3 spells CASSQEGGRNIQYF. In DNA, the CDR3 is TGTGCCAGCAGCCAAGAAGGGGGGCGGAACATTCAGTACTTC.

The sample holds a few counts of this clonotype. The chain uses TRBV24-1 and TRBJ2-3, with D possibly TRBD1 on 5 matching bases. Germline CDR1 and CDR2: KGHDR and SFDVKD. V was cut by 1 base and J by 4 bases, with 5 bases left in between. CDR3 length: 13 residues. CDR3 nucleotides: TGTGCCACCAGTGATTTACAGGCAGATACGCAGTATTTT. Translated: CATSDLQADTQYF.

The chain joins TRBV25-1 to TRBJ2-5; 11 nucleotides match TRBD1. In germline, CDR1 is MGHDK, CDR2 SYGVNS. The V segment lost 4 bases and the J segment 5 bases; nucleotides outside the gene matches: 9. There are 16 residues in the CDR3. DNA for the CDR3: TGTGCCAGCAGTGTACGCCGGGACAGGGGGGAGGAGACCCAGTACTTC. It yields the protein CASSVRRDRGEETQYF. Together with reference TRBV25-1 and TRBJ2-5, the CDR3 gives the full variable domain: EADIYQTPRYLVIGTGKKITLECSQTMGHDKMYWYQQDPGMELHLIHYSYGVNSTEKGDLSSESTVSRIRTEHFPLTLESARPSHTSQYLCASSVRRDRGEETQYFGPGTRLLVL.

This clonotype came up a few times. This sequence joins TRBV10-1 and TRBJ2-2; 7 bases align to TRBD2. The CDR3 extends over 13 amino acids. The ends lost 5 bases at V and 7 bases at J; junction bases unmatched: 4. From germline, CDR1 is WNHNN and CDR2 SYGVQD (reference sequence). The CDR3 nucleotides read TGCGCCAGCAGTACTGGGGAGGGCGGGGAGCTGTTTTTT. It codes for CASSTGEGGELFF.

The sample holds many counts of this clonotype. The chain is built from TRBV7-3 and TRBJ2-3; D is possibly TRBD2 (7 bases). V was clipped by 3 bases and J by 9 bases, with 13 bases between them. CDR3 size: 13 residues. The germline V gene has CDR1 SGHTA and CDR2 FQGTGA. The chain's CDR3 is CASSFGGAGTQYF. CDR3 nucleotide sequence: TGTGCCAGCAGCTTTGGGGGGGCAGGAACGCAGTATTTT.

In this sample, this clonotype turned up a few times. The J gene is TRBJ2-6, the V gene TRBV20-1; D may be TRBD2 (6 bases). Germline CDR1 is DFQATT and CDR2 is SNEGSKA (reference sequence). This CDR3 has 16 residues. The ends were cut back, 6 bases at V and 1 base at J, with 16 bases in the middle. The chain's CDR3 is CSAPHRGGSGANVLTF. As DNA, the CDR3 is TGCAGTGCCCCACACCGCGGAGGGTCTGGGGCCAACGTCCTGACTTTC.

The gene calls are TRBV20-1 and TRBJ1-2; D remains ambiguous. CDR1 is DFQATT and CDR2 is SNEGSKA in the germline V gene (reference sequence). Trimming shortened V by 5 bases and J by 0 bases, and 4 bases separated the two germline ends. The CDR3 runs to 11 residues. CDR3 nucleotides: TGCAGTGCTTTTACTAACTATGGCTACACCTTC. It yields the protein CSAFTNYGYTF.

This clonotype has more than one count but fewer than ten. V is TRBV7-2 and J is TRBJ1-2, with no clear D. V was trimmed by 3 bases and J by 3 bases, leaving 11 bases between them. CDR1 is SGHTA and CDR2 is FQGNSA in the germline V gene. The CDR3 is 14 amino acids. The CDR3 DNA reads as TGTGCCAGCAGCTTTCAGTGGCAGGACTATGGCTACACCTTC. This translates into CASSFQWQDYGYTF.

The chain links TRBV6-6 to TRBJ2-5; D call uncertain. V gave up 5 bases and J gave up 2 bases, with 12 bases separating them. This CDR3 has 14 residues. Germline values: CDR1 MNHNY, CDR2 SVGAGI (reference sequence). The DNA for the CDR3 is TGTGCCAGCAGTCCCGCCCGGAGACAAGAGACCCAGTACTTC. Translating gives CASSPARRQETQYF.

This clonotype was seen many times. The chain combines TRBV27 with TRBJ2-5; 8 bases align to TRBD1. Germline-derived CDR1 and CDR2 are MNHEY and SMNVEV (reference sequence). The CDR3 spans 13 residues. The trim removed 8 bases at V and 7 bases at J, leaving 9 bases unmatched. CDR3 in amino acids: CASSDRGLRTQYF. The CDR3 DNA reads TGTGCCAGCTCAGACAGGGGCCTAAGGACCCAGTACTTC.

The chain uses TRBV12-3 or TRBV12-4 and TRBJ1-5; 7 bases are shared with TRBD1. V dropped 5 bases and J dropped 7; count of bases not matched to a gene: 8. This CDR3 is 14 amino acids long. CDR3 in DNA: TGTGCCAGCAGTCAATACAGGGGCCGGCAGCCCCAGCATTTT. This sequence encodes CASSQYRGRQPQHF.

The rearrangement joins TRBV6-6 to TRBJ2-1, with 9 bases fitting TRBD2. This CDR3 spans 18 amino acids. V lost 7 bases, J lost 7 bases, and 20 bases stayed unmatched. The germline V gene has CDR1 MNHNY and CDR2 SVGAGI (reference sequence). CDR3 in amino acids: CASMGSGGQFRSGNEQFF. CDR3 in DNA: TGTGCCAGCATGGGTAGCGGGGGCCAATTCCGATCAGGAAATGAGCAGTTCTTC.

In this sample, this clonotype turned up many times. The chain employs TRBV6-6 and TRBJ1-5; 9 nucleotides align to TRBD1. J was trimmed by 10 bases and V by 2 bases; bases with no gene match: 6. There are 14 residues in the CDR3. The germline V gene encodes CDR1 MNHNY and CDR2 SVGAGI (reference sequence). In DNA form, the CDR3 reads TGTGCCAGCAGTTACGGGACAGGGTTTATACCCCAGCATTTT. Translating it yields CASSYGTGFIPQHF.

This clonotype occurred many times. The chain recombines TRBV28 with TRBJ2-7; no firm D call. The CDR3 has 12 residues. The V end lost 5 bases, the J end lost 3 bases, and 8 bases lay between the germline ends. The germline CDR1 and CDR2 sequences are MDHEN and SYDVKM. DNA for the CDR3: TGTGCCAGCAGTAGGAGCTTCTACGAGCAGTACGTC. It specifies CASSRSFYEQYV.

This clonotype was detected ten times or more. This chain links TRBV7-8 with TRBJ2-4, with 9 bases that match TRBD2. Trimming cost V 10 bases and J 0 bases; bases outside gene matches: 4. CDR1 SGHVS and CDR2 FQNEAQ come from the germline V gene. The CDR3 length is 14 residues. CDR3 in amino acids: CATAGGVAKNIQYF. The CDR3 nucleotides read TGTGCCACGGCGGGGGGGGTAGCCAAAAACATTCAGTACTTC. Full variable domain (remainder filled in from reference TRBV7-8 and TRBJ2-4): GAGVSQSPRYKVAKRGQDVALRCDPISGHVSLFWYQQALGQGPEFLTYFQNEAQLDKSGLPSDRFFAERPEGSVSTLKIQRTQQEDSAVYLCATAGGVAKNIQYFGAGTRLSVL.

A few counts support this clonotype. The chain is built from TRBV19 and TRBJ1-5; D remains unclear. In germline, CDR1 is LNHDA, CDR2 SQIVND (reference sequence). Trimming removed 10 bases from V and 9 bases from J, with 13 bases in between. The CDR3 is 11 amino acids. The CDR3 DNA sequence: TGTGCCACCAGCACGGCAGGGCCCCAGCATTTT. Residues: CATSTAGPQHF.

The chain is built from TRBV6-2 or TRBV6-3 and TRBJ1-4; D is ambiguous. CDR1 is MNHEY and CDR2 is SVGEGT in the germline V gene. The CDR3 extends over 15 amino acids. The germline V and J ends were trimmed by 2 bases and 6 bases, with 13 bases remaining between them. CDR3 loop: CASSYPAAVDEKLFF. In nucleotides, the CDR3 is TGTGCCAGCAGTTACCCGGCAGCGGTCGATGAAAAACTGTTTTTT.

This clonotype was detected ten times or more. The chain links TRBV7-2 to TRBJ2-7; D is unclear. The CDR3 covers 14 residues. Germline CDR1 SGHTA, CDR2 FQGNSA. Trimming removed 3 bases from V and 2 bases from J, with 11 bases in between. This chain's CDR3 is CASSLIGSPYEQYF. The CDR3 region has the DNA TGTGCCAGCAGCTTGATAGGGTCCCCCTACGAGCAGTACTTC.

In its sample, this clonotype was seen many times. This rearrangement joins TRBV6-4 to TRBJ2-2; 8 bases line up with TRBD1. The germline gives CDR1 MRHNA, CDR2 SNTAGT. V was pared by 2 bases and J by 6 bases, with 5 bases of the junction left unmatched. The CDR3 is 15 residues long. The CDR3 loop is CASSDGRGHSGELFF. CDR3 nucleotides: TGTGCCAGCAGTGACGGCAGGGGGCATTCCGGGGAGCTGTTTTTT.

This clonotype occurred many times. The rearrangement joins TRBV12-3 or TRBV12-4 to TRBJ2-4; 9 positions match TRBD2. J lost 0 bases, V lost 6 bases, and 24 bases had no gene match. The CDR3 is 22 residues long. CDR3 sequence reads: CASRLEKRGAQISKLAKNIQYF. CDR3 bases: TGTGCCAGCAGACTCGAAAAGCGGGGGGCACAAATTAGTAAACTAGCCAAAAACATTCAGTACTTC.

V gene TRBV7-2 combines with J gene TRBJ2-5; D may be TRBD2 (6 bases). This CDR3 has 13 amino acids. V was clipped by 5 bases and J by 3 bases, with 10 bases between them. From germline, CDR1 is SGHTA and CDR2 FQGNSA. This chain's CDR3 is CASSMTREETQYF. CDR3 nucleotide sequence: TGTGCCAGCAGCATGACTAGGGAAGAGACCCAGTACTTC.

The chain joins TRBV6-5 to TRBJ2-5, with 10 positions matching TRBD1. V was pared by 6 bases and J by 5 bases, with 15 bases of the junction left unmatched. The CDR3 totals 17 residues. Germline CDR1 and CDR2: MNHEY and SVGAGI. CDR3 DNA sequence: TGTGCCAGCAGATACCGGGACAGGGGTCGTTGGTGGGAGACCCAGTACTTC. Protein: CASRYRDRGRWWETQYF.

The table lists this clonotype with many counts. The chain employs TRBV7-3 and TRBJ2-5, with TRBD2 matching 9 bases. V dropped 5 bases and J dropped 4; count of bases not matched to a gene: 8. This CDR3 comprises 15 residues. Per germline, CDR1 SGHTA and CDR2 FQGTGA. The CDR3, as DNA: TGTGCCAGCAGCCGTAGCGGGGGCCGGGTAGAGACCCAGTACTTC. It specifies CASSRSGGRVETQYF.

The V and J genes are TRBV4-1 and TRBJ1-2; D possibly corresponds to TRBD1 (5 bases). The V end lost 3 bases, the J end lost 4 bases, and 9 bases lay between the germline ends. Germline V gene data show CDR1 as MGHRA and CDR2 as YSYEKL. This CDR3 spans 13 amino acids. CDR3 loop: CASSQRGTYGYTF. The CDR3 nucleotides are TGCGCCAGCAGCCAGCGCGGGACCTATGGCTACACCTTC.